The 18 T cell receptor beta chains below come from one sample, sequenced in a study of blood T cell repertoires in COVID-19. The assay was immunoSEQ multiplex PCR, and TCRdb's table has in-frame clones only and misses some. The sample holds about 410,000 clones, roughly 90% seen once. Specimen: peripheral blood. The source is a woman under 40 with active or convalescent COVID-19.

The chain employs TRBV18 and TRBJ1-5, with a possible D match to TRBD1 (5 bases). V was trimmed by 3 bases and J by 0 bases, leaving 12 bases between them. CDR1 and CDR2 from the germline V gene are KGHSH and LQKENI. The CDR3 sequence is 16 residues long. CDR3 in DNA: TGTGCCAGCTCACCCGGGGGAGGGTTTAGCAATCAGCCCCAGCATTTT. Encoded protein: CASSPGGGFSNQPQHF.

The gene calls are TRBV30 and TRBJ2-2; perhaps TRBD1 as D (6 bases). This CDR3 has 13 amino acids. Germline CDR1 is GTSNPN and CDR2 is SVGIG (reference sequence). The CDR3 loop is CAAGTPNTGELFF. CDR3 DNA sequence: TGTGCTGCCGGGACACCGAACACCGGGGAGCTGTTTTTT.

This clone was picked up one time. The rearrangement links TRBV15 to TRBJ1-5; D is possibly TRBD1 (5 bases). Trimming shortened V by 0 bases and J by 0 bases, and 24 bases separated the two germline ends. The CDR3 totals 21 residues. Germline V gene data show CDR1 as LNHNV and CDR2 as YYDKDF (reference sequence). CDR3 protein: CATSRDFTTAGQYGSNQPQHF. The CDR3 DNA reads as TGTGCCACCAGCAGAGATTTTACCACAGCAGGGCAATACGGTAGCAATCAGCCCCAGCATTTT.

The CDR3 reads CASSLDTPDQEGYTF. Here the CDR3 DNA reads TGCGCCAGCAGCTTGGATACGCCCGACCAGGAAGGCTACACCTTC. The genes are TRBV5-1 and TRBJ1-2; D is uncertain. The ends were cut back, 0 bases at V and 8 bases at J, with 17 bases in the middle. CDR1 and CDR2 from the germline V gene are SGHRS and YFSETQ. The CDR3 has 15 amino acids.

V and J are TRBV29-1 and TRBJ1-1; D perhaps matches TRBD1 (5 bases). CDR1 SQVTM and CDR2 ANQGSEA come from the germline V gene. The CDR3 spans 10 residues. With 6 bases removed from V and 3 bases from J, the gap between germline ends came to 5 bases. The CDR3 DNA reads TGCAGCGTCAGGGACACTGAAGCTTTCTTT. It translates to CSVRDTEAFF. The entire variable domain, with the rest obtained from reference TRBV29-1 and TRBJ1-1, is as follows: SAVISQKPSRDICQRGTSLTIQCQVDSQVTMMFWYRQQPGQSLTLIATANQGSEATYESGFVIDKFPISRPNLTFSTLTVSNMSPEDSSIYLCSVRDTEAFFGQGTRLTVV.

J is TRBJ2-1 and V is TRBV5-1; 8 bases fit TRBD2. Germline trimming cut 4 bases from V and 4 bases from J; bases unmatched to any gene: 7. The CDR3 is 15 amino acids. CDR1 is SGHRS, CDR2 YFSETQ, per germline. The CDR3 protein is CASSPGLDTYNEQFF. CDR3 nucleotides: TGCGCCAGCAGCCCGGGACTAGATACTTACAATGAGCAGTTCTTC. Full variable domain (rest looked up from reference TRBV5-1 and TRBJ2-1): KAGVTQTPRYLIKTRGQQVTLSCSPISGHRSVSWYQQTPGQGLQFLFEYFSETQRNKGNFPGRFSGRQFSNSRSEMNVSTLELGDSALYLCASSPGLDTYNEQFFGPGTRLTVL.

V gene TRBV7-6 combines with J gene TRBJ2-2; TRBD2 matches at 8 bases. V lost 0 bases to trimming and J lost 5 bases; unmatched junction nucleotides: 2. Germline V lookup: CDR1 SGHVS, CDR2 FNYEAQ. The CDR3 spans 15 residues. The CDR3 region has the DNA TGTGCCAGCAGCTTAGCAGCGGGGGCTACCGGGGAGCTGTTTTTT. Protein sequence: CASSLAAGATGELFF.

The gene calls are TRBV2 and TRBJ2-1, with 12 bases fitting TRBD2. Germline V gene sequence: CDR1 SNHLY, CDR2 FYNNEI. This CDR3 region has 17 residues. The V and J ends lost 2 bases and 2 bases, in that order; junction bases with no gene match: 4. The CDR3 loop reads CASSESASGGAYNEQFF. In DNA, the CDR3 is TGTGCCAGCAGTGAATCCGCTAGCGGGGGGGCCTACAATGAGCAGTTCTTC.

The V gene is TRBV23-1, the J gene TRBJ2-4; 11 nucleotides line up with TRBD1. TRBV23-1 qualifies as an ORF whose function is uncertain. CDR3 length: 18 amino acids. J lost 5 bases, V lost 0 bases, and 9 bases had no gene match. The CDR3 loop is CASSQSFWTGGSENIQYF. The CDR3 region has the DNA TGCGCCAGCAGTCAATCCTTTTGGACAGGGGGCTCGGAAAACATTCAGTACTTC.

The chain links TRBV6-1 to TRBJ2-1; D possibly corresponds to TRBD2 (5 bases). Trimming shortened V by 1 base and J by 5 bases, and 15 bases separated the two germline ends. Germline values: CDR1 MNHNS, CDR2 SASEGT. This CDR3 region has 16 residues. The CDR3 region is CASSEDHLGVDNEQFF. CDR3 in DNA: TGTGCCAGCAGTGAAGATCATCTGGGAGTTGACAATGAGCAGTTCTTC.

The chain has TRBV19 and TRBJ1-2; D unclear. V dropped 6 bases and J dropped 9 bases, with 14 bases sitting between them. CDR1 is LNHDA, CDR2 SQIVND, per germline (reference sequence). CDR3 length: 12 amino acids. The CDR3 DNA sequence: TGTGCCAGTAGCCCCGGTCGTGAGAGCTACACCTTC. Protein sequence: CASSPGRESYTF.

The chain links TRBV9 to TRBJ1-3; 11 positions match TRBD1. V lost 4 bases, J lost 1 base, and 13 bases stayed unmatched. This CDR3 spans 19 amino acids. Germline V gene sequence: CDR1 SGDLS, CDR2 YYNGEE. The CDR3, as DNA: TGTGCCAGCAGCTTCTCGTCCGGGACAGGGGGAGTGTCTGGAAACACCATATATTTT. It translates to CASSFSSGTGGVSGNTIYF.

The chain combines TRBV10-3 with TRBJ1-2; 9 bases are shared with TRBD1. The CDR3 covers 14 residues. In germline, CDR1 is ENHRY, CDR2 SYGVKD. With V trimmed by 2 bases and J by 8 bases, 6 bases remained unmatched. The CDR3 region is CAISEAGQGIGYTF. The CDR3 DNA follows: TGTGCCATCAGTGAGGCGGGACAGGGAATAGGCTACACCTTC.

This chain links TRBV25-1 with TRBJ1-2, with D hard to call. The CDR3 has 14 amino acids. Trimming pared 8 bases from V and 4 bases from J, leaving 17 bases between. In germline, CDR1 is MGHDK, CDR2 SYGVNS. CDR3 amino acids: CASQNSAGVYGYTF. CDR3 sequence (DNA): TGTGCCAGCCAAAACTCGGCAGGCGTCTATGGCTACACCTTC.

The chain recombines TRBV18 with TRBJ1-5, with D perhaps matching TRBD1 (6 bases). In germline, CDR1 is KGHSH, CDR2 LQKENI. V was pared by 6 bases and J by 0 bases, with 15 bases between. This CDR3 has 16 amino acids. The CDR3 sequence is CASSWGGLDSNQPQHF. CDR3 coding DNA: TGTGCCAGCTCCTGGGGGGGGCTCGATAGCAATCAGCCCCAGCATTTT.

The V gene is TRBV3-1 (or the pseudogene TRBV3-2), the J gene TRBJ2-2; D may be TRBD2 (5 bases). Germline CDR1 LGHDT, CDR2 YNNKEL (reference sequence). V was trimmed by 5 bases and J by 4 bases, leaving 11 bases between them. The CDR3 is 14 amino acids. CDR3 in DNA: TGTGCCAGCAGCGAAGTCGGGGTCACCGGGGAGCTGTTTTTT. Translation: CASSEVGVTGELFF.

The chain couples TRBV12-3 or TRBV12-4 to TRBJ2-3; D gene uncertain. This CDR3 is 12 amino acids long. Trimming removed 3 bases from V and 3 bases from J, with 4 bases in between. The CDR3 coding sequence is TGTGCCAGCAGTTTCCCTACAGATACGCAGTATTTT. It specifies CASSFPTDTQYF.

In this sample, this clone turned up a few times. The gene calls are TRBV6-4 and TRBJ1-1; no reliable D call. The CDR3 is made up of 15 amino acids. Germline-derived CDR1 and CDR2 are MRHNA and SNTAGT. V lost 4 bases and J 0 bases, leaving 12 bases between the germline ends. CDR3 DNA: TGTGCCAGCAGTGCGGGAGCGCTTATGAACACTGAAGCTTTCTTT. Translation gives CASSAGALMNTEAFF.